This TCR beta chain was retrieved from a study of cytomegalovirus exposure and HLA in healthy donors. Losses at the gene ends were 7 bases for V and 7 bases for J; bases not matched to a gene: 6. CDR3 size: 11 residues. Germline CDR1 and CDR2: SQVTM and ANQGSEA. 13 Jbeta primers and 60 Vbeta primers were used for the PCR. The repertoire was sequenced with immunoSEQ multiplex PCR; TCRdb's copy has only in-frame clones and lacks some. The sample shows under 200,000 clones, 82% of them seen only once. Material: PBMCs. This chain links TRBV29-1 with TRBJ1-2, with 7 bases fitting TRBD1. This receptor was taken from a man in his fifties in good health and CMV-seropositive. CDR3 in amino acids: CSGEDRAGYTF. DNA of the CDR3: TGCAGCGGAGAAGACAGGGCTGGCTACACCTTC.